This T cell receptor (beta chain) was captured by sequencing in a study of blood T cell repertoires in COVID-19. About the research overall: Acute-phase and convalescent COVID-19 samples originated in the United States, Italy and Spain.

Only in-frame clones appear in the TCRdb table, and some are missing; sequencing was by immunoSEQ multiplex PCR. The sample lists about 240,000 clones, roughly 90% occurring once. Germline assignment: CDR1 SGHNT and CDR2 YENEEA. The V and J ends lost 6 bases and 0 bases, in that order; junction bases with no gene match: 4. CDR3 size: 15 residues. The sequencing sample was made of peripheral blood. V is TRBV11-3 and J is TRBJ2-1; 8 positions match TRBD1. This sequence originates from a man in his sixties with acute or convalescent COVID-19. This CDR3 reads CASRRGQDSYNEQFF. CDR3 DNA sequence: TGTGCCAGCAGAAGGGGACAGGACTCCTACAATGAGCAGTTCTTC.